These 18 T cell receptor beta chains originate from one sample sequenced in a study of cytomegalovirus exposure and HLA in healthy donors. It was with 60 Vbeta and 13 Jbeta primers that the PCR ran. Measured with immunoSEQ multiplex PCR; TCRdb has only the in-frame clones, and not every one. The table has 150,000 to 200,000 clones, approximately 84% seen once; the top ten hold 0.2% to 0.3%. The material sequenced was PBMCs. All receptors derive from a boy younger than 18 in good health and CMV-seronegative.

Remarks on this clone: As the CDR3 is not closed by the conserved phenylalanine or tryptophan, this likely results from a read error. The V call is TRBV2, the J call TRBJ2-7, with 10 bases identical to TRBD2. V trimming: 3 bases; J trimming: 4 bases; junction bases outside the gene matches: 15. Germline V gives CDR1 SNHLY, CDR2 FYNNEI. This CDR3 is 18 amino acids long. CDR3 DNA: TGTGCCAGCAGTGATTCAGGAGCGGGGGGGCTGAGGAGGTACGAGCAGTACCTC. Encoded protein: CASSDSGAGGLRRYEQYL.

This chain links TRBV6-1 with TRBJ2-7; D possibly corresponds to TRBD2 (6 bases). V lost 1 base and J 0 bases, leaving 16 bases between the germline ends. Per germline, CDR1 MNHNS and CDR2 SASEGT. This CDR3 is 17 amino acids long. CDR3 nucleotides: TGTGCCAGCAGTGAAGTTCTGGGGCGGGGTTCCTCCTACGAGCAGTACTTC. Its translation is CASSEVLGRGSSYEQYF.

The chain couples TRBV19 to TRBJ2-2; 7 bases are a match to TRBD2. CDR3 length equals 15 residues. CDR1 is LNHDA, CDR2 SQIVND, per germline (reference sequence). V was clipped by 3 bases and J by 6 bases; unmatched bases: 7. In DNA, the CDR3 is TGTGCCAGTAGTATCCGACGGGAGGCCGCCGGGGAGCTGTTTTTT. Its protein is CASSIRREAAGELFF. The variable domain in full, with the rest retrieved from reference TRBV19 and TRBJ2-2, is DGGITQSPKYLFRKEGQNVTLSCEQNLNHDAMYWYRQDPGQGLRLIYYSQIVNDFQKGDIAEGYSVSREKKESFPLTVTSAQKNPTAFYLCASSIRREAAGELFFGEGSRLTVL.

This clone was observed a single time. The V and J genes are TRBV5-4 and TRBJ1-1, with D possibly being TRBD1 (5 bases). V was cut by 2 bases and J by 0 bases, with 8 bases left in between. The CDR3 loop spans 14 amino acids. Per germline, CDR1 SGHNT and CDR2 YYREEE (reference sequence). The CDR3 DNA is TGTGCCAGCAGCTTTCGACAGCTGAACACTGAAGCTTTCTTT. Translating gives CASSFRQLNTEAFF.

The chain has TRBV7-9 and TRBJ1-2, with 7 nucleotides matching TRBD1. The germline gives CDR1 SEHNR, CDR2 FQNEAQ (reference sequence). This CDR3 region has 19 residues. V gave up 4 bases and J gave up 0 bases; unmatched junction bases: 17. CDR3 protein: CASSSRRGQGQKTNYGYTF. The CDR3 DNA is TGTGCCAGCAGCTCGAGGAGAGGCCAGGGACAGAAAACTAACTATGGCTACACCTTC.

This chain uses TRBV9 with TRBJ1-2; tentative D call: TRBD1 (6 bases). Germline assignment: CDR1 SGDLS and CDR2 YYNGEE. Trimming left V 4 bases short and J 5 bases short, with 24 bases between. CDR3 size: 17 residues. The CDR3 DNA is TGTGCCAGCAGCCGGAGCCAGGGGACCCCTTCTTCGTATGGCTACACCTTC. Protein sequence: CASSRSQGTPSSYGYTF.

J is TRBJ2-4 and V is TRBV6-1; D might be TRBD1 (6 bases). Germline V gives CDR1 MNHNS, CDR2 SASEGT. V was shortened by 4 bases and J by 0 bases, with 10 bases between the two germline ends. The CDR3 totals 15 residues. The CDR3: CASSATGLAKNIQYF. In DNA, the CDR3 is TGTGCCAGCAGTGCCACAGGGCTAGCCAAAAACATTCAGTACTTC.

The rearrangement links TRBV28 to TRBJ1-2; D perhaps matches TRBD1 (6 bases). Germline loops: CDR1 MDHEN, CDR2 SYDVKM. The CDR3 loop spans 13 amino acids. The V end lost 3 bases, the J end lost 8 bases, and 13 bases lay between the germline ends. The CDR3 DNA follows: TGTGCCAGCAGTTTGGTGGGGGCGAGAGGCTACACCTTC. Its translation: CASSLVGARGYTF.

To note about this clone: Other DNA sequences in this sample translate to the same CDR3. The rearrangement joins TRBV14 to TRBJ2-2; no reliable D call. CDR1 is SGHDN, CDR2 FVKESK, per germline. V was cut by 6 bases and J by 13 bases, with 27 bases left in between. CDR3 size: 16 residues. CDR3: CASSLTSPPAVGVLFF. In DNA form, the CDR3 reads TGTGCCAGCAGTCTGACTTCACCACCCGCCGTAGGCGTGCTGTTTTTT. The entire variable domain, with the rest obtained from reference TRBV14 and TRBJ2-2, is as follows: EAGVTQFPSHSVIEKGQTVTLRCDPISGHDNLYWYRRVMGKEIKFLLHFVKESKQDESGMPNNRFLAERTGGTYSTLKVQPAELEDSGVYFCASSLTSPPAVGVLFFGEGSRLTVL.

The rearrangement links TRBV28 to TRBJ1-5, with D uncertain. The CDR3 is 14 amino acids. V was cut by 3 bases and J by 9 bases, with 15 bases left in between. CDR1 is MDHEN, CDR2 SYDVKM, per germline. CDR3 sequence (DNA): TGTGCCAGCAGTTTTGAGTACCGGGAGGCGCCCCAGCATTTT. Residues: CASSFEYREAPQHF.

This chain connects TRBV6-5 to TRBJ2-3, with D tentatively TRBD2 (5 bases). V gave up 6 bases and J gave up 0 bases, with 13 bases separating them. Germline CDR1 reads MNHEY; CDR2 reads SVGAGI. The CDR3 is 15 residues long. The CDR3, as DNA: TGTGCCAGCAGGACGGGGTCTTGGAGCACAGATACGCAGTATTTT. Its protein product is CASRTGSWSTDTQYF.

V is TRBV6-5 and J is TRBJ2-7; 10 nucleotides align to TRBD2. Trimming at V came to 6 bases and at J to 3 bases, leaving 2 bases not matched to a gene. Germline CDR1 is MNHEY and CDR2 is SVGAGI. The CDR3 is 13 amino acids. CDR3 protein: CASRSSGSYEQYF. The CDR3 DNA reads as TGTGCCAGCAGGTCTAGCGGGAGCTACGAGCAGTACTTC.

CDR3 residues: CASSLPRQPQHF. CDR3 DNA sequence: TGTGCCAGCAGCTTACCGAGGCAGCCCCAGCATTTT. The V and J genes are TRBV7-2 and TRBJ1-5; D remains unclear. V lost 2 bases and J 7 bases, leaving 6 bases between the germline ends. The germline V gene has CDR1 SGHTA and CDR2 FQGNSA. There are 12 residues in the CDR3.

In this sample, this clone turned up a few times. The V call is TRBV12-5, the J call TRBJ1-5, with D possibly matching TRBD1 (6 bases). The germline gives CDR1 LGHNT, CDR2 FRNRAP. This CDR3 region has 15 residues. Trimming cost V 10 bases and J 7 bases, with 23 bases left between them. CDR3 region: CATRPPGELWQPQHF. CDR3 in DNA: TGTGCTACCCGACCCCCAGGGGAGTTATGGCAGCCCCAGCATTTT.

The V and J genes are TRBV10-2 and TRBJ1-1, with D hard to call. Trimming pared 2 bases from V and 0 bases from J, leaving 10 bases between. In germline, CDR1 is WSHSY, CDR2 SAAADI. This CDR3 region has 15 residues. The CDR3 coding sequence is TGCGCCAGCAGTGAGCCGCGGATCATGAACACTGAAGCTTTCTTT. Its translation: CASSEPRIMNTEAFF.

This clone was detected only once. This chain connects TRBV27 to TRBJ2-5, with a weak D call TRBD1 (6 bases). V lost 10 bases, J lost 2 bases, and 23 bases lay in between. Germline loops: CDR1 MNHEY, CDR2 SMNVEV (reference sequence). The CDR3 is 16 amino acids. The CDR3 sequence is CATVTQIDRRQETQYF. In nucleotides, the CDR3 is TGTGCCACGGTCACCCAAATCGACAGGAGGCAAGAGACCCAGTACTTC.

This clone is a singleton in its sample. The gene calls are TRBV25-1 and TRBJ2-3, with D possibly TRBD1 on 5 matching bases. Germline lookup yields CDR1 MGHDK and CDR2 SYGVNS. Trimming left V 1 base short and J 0 bases short, with 11 bases between. The CDR3 spans 16 residues. This CDR3 is CASSESARESTDTQYF. The CDR3 coding sequence is TGTGCCAGCAGTGAATCTGCCAGGGAAAGCACAGATACGCAGTATTTT.

V gene TRBV9 combines with J gene TRBJ2-7; tentatively, D is TRBD1 (7 bases). Germline-derived CDR1 and CDR2 are SGDLS and YYNGEE. The CDR3 covers 15 residues. V dropped 3 bases and J dropped 0 bases, with 13 bases sitting between them. Here the CDR3 DNA reads TGTGCCAGCAGCGCAGGGGGGACAGACTCCTACGAGCAGTACTTC. It yields the protein CASSAGGTDSYEQYF.